This is a list of T cell receptor beta chains from one sample in a study of T cell responses to AZD1222 COVID-19 vaccine. TCRdb keeps only in-frame clones here, not all; method: immunoSEQ multiplex PCR. In the table there are about 99,000 clones, around 90% of which are singletons. Sequencing used peripheral blood, obtained on day 0 of AZD1222 vaccination. The receptors come from an adult in good health. CDR3s leave out the opening cysteine and the closing phenylalanine or tryptophan. The D gene is left open where the match is weak.

D	V	J	CDR3
NA	TRBV6-2/TRBV6-3	TRBJ1-5	ASSPQGSNQPQH
TRBD1	TRBV11-3	TRBJ2-2	ASSLGDRGIVTGELF
NA	TRBV7-2	TRBJ1-2	ASSPGQSPNYGYT
NA	TRBV7-9	TRBJ1-1	ASSPTGAGAYTEAF
TRBD2	TRBV27	TRBJ2-3	ASQLIPGLAGVSGDTQY
TRBD1	TRBV9	TRBJ1-6	ASSVARDRVDSSPLH
NA	TRBV11-3	TRBJ2-1	ASTLTPLYEQF
TRBD1	TRBV10-3	TRBJ2-1	AISLGDRVNYNEQF
TRBD1	TRBV7-9	TRBJ1-6	ASSLAGGDSPLH
TRBD1	TRBV6-4	TRBJ2-2	ASSPGPGTGPGELF
NA	TRBV6-2/TRBV6-3	TRBJ1-3	ASSWPGRDRNTIY
NA	TRBV9	TRBJ1-2	ASSVIGSSYGYT
NA	TRBV9	TRBJ2-5	ASSRFDSSWETQY
NA	TRBV2	TRBJ2-1	ASSELRGGGNEQF
NA	TRBV27	TRBJ2-3	ASRTVGPDTQY
NA	TRBV19	TRBJ1-1	ASSKGTGGSTEAF
TRBD1	TRBV6-5	TRBJ2-1	ASSFRDSGEQF
NA	TRBV5-5	TRBJ1-5	ASSLGLGSNQPQH
NA	TRBV5-6	TRBJ1-3	ASTAWSRSGNTIY
NA	TRBV6-8	TRBJ1-1	ASSSRTSEAF
TRBD2	TRBV11-2	TRBJ2-1	ASSRTSGSYEQF
NA	TRBV11-3	TRBJ2-7	ASSLDSGEQY
NA	TRBV2	TRBJ2-7	ASSDPQGRSYEQY
NA	TRBV9	TRBJ1-6	ASSEKGLTLH
NA	TRBV19	TRBJ1-2	ASSREAGGYT
NA	TRBV19	TRBJ2-1	ASSIEANNEQF
TRBD1	TRBV15	TRBJ2-3	ATSRDYGDSTTDTQY
NA	TRBV25-1	TRBJ1-1	ASSPGLNTEAF
TRBD2	TRBV7-2	TRBJ2-7	ASSALAGGGYEQY